Reported below is one TCR beta chain. These data come from a study of blood T cell repertoires in COVID-19. Study-wide context: Samples came from the United States, Italy and Spain, spanning acute and convalescent COVID-19. T cells, B-cell-depleted T cells, or PBMCs supplied cDNA or gDNA.

The length of the CDR3 is 18 residues. Germline V gene lookup returns CDR1 SGHNT and CDR2 YENEEA. V lost 3 bases to trimming and J lost 0 bases; unmatched junction nucleotides: 5. Authors' data handling: The assay estimated nucleated cells by amplifying reference gene primers. Libraries were prepared by immunoSEQ multiplex PCR; TCRdb keeps only in-frame clonotypes and omits some of them. V and J calls plus clone size are reproduced from that table; the DNA served to infer D and trimming. Here the sample spans some 240,000 clones, 84% being singletons. This chain joins TRBV11-3 and TRBJ2-3, with 14 bases that match TRBD2. What was sequenced was peripheral blood. This sequence was found in a woman in her thirties or forties who had recovered from COVID-19. This chain's CDR3 is CASSFGLAGGFSTDTQYF. The CDR3 coding sequence is TGTGCCAGCAGCTTCGGACTAGCGGGGGGTTTTAGCACAGATACGCAGTATTTT.